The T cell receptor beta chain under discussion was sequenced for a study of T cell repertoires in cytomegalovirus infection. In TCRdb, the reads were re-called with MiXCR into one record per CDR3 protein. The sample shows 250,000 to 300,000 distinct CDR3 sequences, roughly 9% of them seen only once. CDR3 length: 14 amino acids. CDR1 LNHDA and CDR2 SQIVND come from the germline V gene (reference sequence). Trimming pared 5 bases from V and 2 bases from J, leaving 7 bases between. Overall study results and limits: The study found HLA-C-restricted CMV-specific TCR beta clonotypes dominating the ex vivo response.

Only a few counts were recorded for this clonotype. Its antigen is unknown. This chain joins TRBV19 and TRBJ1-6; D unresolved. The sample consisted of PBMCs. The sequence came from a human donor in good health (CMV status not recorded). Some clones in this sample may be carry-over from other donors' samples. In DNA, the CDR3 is TGTGCCAGTAGTCCAGCGGCCTATAATTCACCCCTCCACTTT. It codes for CASSPAAYNSPLHF.